The T cell receptor (beta chain) described here comes from a study of Ad26.COV2.S vaccination and SARS-CoV-2 variants. Study observations and caveats: After vaccination, reports described spike-specific CD8+ and CD4+ T cell responses as showing substantial breadth.

Produced via immunoSEQ multiplex PCR; TCRdb's table is partial and in-frame only. The sample has roughly 350,000 clones, around 90% seen once. About this clone itself: Its antigen is still unknown.

Treatment in this sample: some 20 received Ad26.COV2.S at low or high dose, single or two shots; roughly 5 received placebo; per-sample allocation not given. The study sampled participants on day 63 after the first vaccine or placebo injection. V was shortened by 1 base and J by 0 bases, with 10 bases between the two germline ends. The CDR3 length is 16 residues. The germline V gene encodes CDR1 SGHVS and CDR2 FQNEAQ. The genes are TRBV7-8 and TRBJ1-5; D unresolved. The sequencing here drew on peripheral blood, taken in a trial of Ad26.COV2.S vaccine versus placebo. This clonotype was sampled from a person aged 18-60 years who received the Ad26.COV2.S COVID-19 vaccine or a placebo. CDR3 in amino acids: CASSLEAFYSNQPQHF. CDR3 in DNA: TGTGCCAGCAGCTTAGAAGCGTTTTATAGCAATCAGCCCCAGCATTTT.